These 24 T cell receptor beta chains were all obtained from the same sample, sequenced in a study of cytomegalovirus exposure and HLA in healthy donors (dated by TCRdb to 2015 to 2018). Library prep was done by the immunoSEQ multiplex PCR assay. For the multiplex PCR, a mixture combining 60 forward primers for TCR Vbeta segments and 13 reverse primers for TCR Jbeta segments was used. TCRdb re-hosts the immuneACCESS table, in-frame sequences only. Its copies lack some clones; in the studies checked, an unresolved V gene accounts for under half of them, and the cause for the rest is not known. This sample comprises about 160,000 clones, 75% to 90% of them detected only once. Approximately 6.8% of the sample is held by the ten biggest clonotypes. The material sequenced was PBMCs. Receptors originate from a male donor in good health and CMV-seropositive.

This chain connects TRBV4-1 to TRBJ1-1; 7 positions agree with TRBD1. This CDR3 is built from 15 residues. The germline V gene encodes CDR1 MGHRA and CDR2 YSYEKL. The junction had 4 bases not matched to a gene; V was cut back by 2 bases and J by 1 base. CDR3 sequence: CASSQHRGQNTEAFF. In nucleotides, the CDR3 is TGCGCCAGCAGCCAACACAGGGGACAGAACACTGAAGCTTTCTTT.

This chain joins TRBV5-5 and TRBJ1-1; no firm D call. CDR1 and CDR2 (germline): SGHKS, YYEKEE (reference sequence). Trimming pared 4 bases from V and 1 base from J, leaving 8 bases between. This CDR3 spans 13 amino acids. The CDR3 spells CASSPEGNTEAFF. The CDR3 coding sequence is TGTGCCAGCAGCCCCGAGGGGAACACTGAAGCTTTCTTT.

The J gene is TRBJ1-1, the V gene TRBV7-8; 8 nucleotides align to TRBD1. The CDR3 spans 16 residues. V shed 5 bases and J 4 bases; nucleotides not matched to a gene: 12. Germline values: CDR1 SGHVS, CDR2 FQNEAQ. The CDR3 reads CASSLTGQAMSTEAFF. CDR3 in DNA: TGTGCCAGCAGCCTTACGGGACAGGCGATGAGCACTGAAGCTTTCTTT.

The rearrangement joins TRBV30 to TRBJ2-3, with D possibly matching TRBD2 (6 bases). Trimming cost V 2 bases and J 3 bases, with 15 bases left between them. This CDR3 has 15 amino acids. Germline lookup yields CDR1 GTSNPN and CDR2 SVGIG (reference sequence). Here the CDR3 reads CAWSFLLGGTDTQYF. The CDR3 DNA sequence: TGTGCCTGGAGTTTCCTTTTGGGGGGAACAGATACGCAGTATTTT.

The gene calls are TRBV27 and TRBJ2-2; 10 bases match TRBD2. The germline V gene has CDR1 MNHEY and CDR2 SMNVEV (reference sequence). The CDR3 sequence is 18 residues long. The V segment lost 7 bases and the J segment 1 base; nucleotides outside the gene matches: 12. The CDR3, as DNA: TGTGCCAGCATAGGGCTAGCGGGAGTGTGGGGGAACACCGGGGAGCTGTTTTTT. Amino acids: CASIGLAGVWGNTGELFF.

A few counts support this clone. For the CDR3, the DNA is TGTGCCAGCAGCTTCGCTAGCGCCCCCGGGGGGCAGTTCTTC. Amino acids: CASSFASAPGGQFF. This sequence joins TRBV7-2 and TRBJ2-1; D possibly corresponds to TRBD2 (6 bases). Per the germline V gene, CDR1 is SGHTA and CDR2 is FQGNSA. V lost 3 bases and J 12 bases, leaving 18 bases between the germline ends. The CDR3 sequence is 14 residues long.

The chain carries TRBV7-3 and TRBJ1-6; D possibly corresponds to TRBD1 (5 bases). Germline CDR1 is SGHTA and CDR2 is FQGTGA. The CDR3 is 20 residues long. V lost 3 bases and J 5 bases, leaving 26 bases between the germline ends. CDR3 DNA: TGTGCCAGCAGCTTCGAGCCCCAGACAGTTTCACTTTTTAATAATTCACCCCTCCACTTT. Protein: CASSFEPQTVSLFNNSPLHF.

The rearrangement joins TRBV4-2 to TRBJ1-4; D is possibly TRBD1 (6 bases). V dropped 4 bases and J dropped 8 bases, with 14 bases sitting between them. CDR3 length equals 14 residues. Germline V gene sequence: CDR1 LGHNA, CDR2 YNFKEQ. DNA of the CDR3: TGTGCCAGCAGCCCGAAACAGGGTTGGGAAAAACTGTTTTTT. Its protein product is CASSPKQGWEKLFF.

V usage is TRBV19 and J usage is TRBJ1-2; D is possibly TRBD1 (5 bases). CDR1 and CDR2 (germline): LNHDA, SQIVND (reference sequence). This CDR3 region has 16 residues. V was cut by 0 bases and J by 4 bases, with 15 bases left in between. In DNA form, the CDR3 reads TGTGCCAGTAGTATAGATCCAATCGGGGACTTCTATGGCTACACCTTC. Its protein is CASSIDPIGDFYGYTF.

This clone was detected a few times. The chain uses TRBV6-5 and TRBJ1-1; 10 bases are shared with TRBD1. J was trimmed by 5 bases and V by 2 bases; bases with no gene match: 8. Germline values: CDR1 MNHEY, CDR2 SVGAGI. The CDR3 sequence is 16 residues long. In nucleotides, the CDR3 is TGTGCCAGCAGTTACAGACAGGGGGCGAGTTGGACTGAAGCTTTCTTT. It encodes CASSYRQGASWTEAFF.

Here the CDR3 DNA reads TGTGCCAGTAGTATAGCCGGCGGATCGAACACTGAAGCTTTCTTT. Its translation is CASSIAGGSNTEAFF. The chain is built from TRBV19 and TRBJ1-1; D is undetermined. This CDR3 comprises 15 residues. Germline-derived CDR1 and CDR2 are LNHDA and SQIVND (reference sequence). Trimming shortened V by 1 base and J by 1 base, and 10 bases separated the two germline ends.

This chain joins TRBV5-8 and TRBJ2-4; TRBD1 matches at 9 bases. This CDR3 region has 12 residues. Trimming cost V 5 bases and J 10 bases; bases outside gene matches: 4. Germline assignment: CDR1 SGHTS and CDR2 YDEGEE. Here the CDR3 DNA reads TGTGCCAGCAGGGGACAGGGAGGTATTCAGTACTTC. Its protein is CASRGQGGIQYF. Together with reference TRBV5-8 and TRBJ2-4, the CDR3 gives the full variable domain: EAGVTQSPTHLIKTRGQQATLRCSPISGHTSVYWYQQALGLGLQFLLWYDEGEERNRGNFPPRFSGRQFPNYSSELNVNALELEDSALYLCASRGQGGIQYFGAGTRLSVL.

The chain uses TRBV10-3 and TRBJ2-7; TRBD2 might be the D (6 bases). The V end lost 5 bases, the J end lost 7 bases, and 15 bases lay between the germline ends. Germline loops: CDR1 ENHRY, CDR2 SYGVKD. The CDR3 runs to 13 residues. The CDR3 DNA is TGTGCCATCAGTCCTCGTCTGGAGGGGGAGCAGTACTTC. Protein: CAISPRLEGEQYF.

The chain is built from TRBV25-1 and TRBJ2-1, with a weak D call TRBD2 (5 bases). Trimming took 10 bases from V and 4 from J, leaving 26 bases between them. From germline, CDR1 is MGHDK and CDR2 SYGVNS. CDR3 length: 17 amino acids. Written as DNA, the CDR3 is TGTGCCACCGCCCCCGTCCCGGCCGGAGGTGGATACAATGAGCAGTTCTTC. Its translation: CATAPVPAGGGYNEQFF.

The rearrangement links TRBV4-3 to TRBJ2-3; D is possibly TRBD2 (6 bases). Trimming took off 3 bases at V and 1 base at J, with 17 bases between the two ends. The CDR3 length is 17 residues. CDR1 and CDR2 from the germline V gene are LGHNA and YSLEER. CDR3 DNA sequence: TGCGCCAGCAGCCAGGAGGGCGGGCTAGGTGGCACAGATACGCAGTATTTT. This gives the protein CASSQEGGLGGTDTQYF.

With respect to this clone: Relative to the germline gene, one junction end is altered; a read error may explain this. Distinct nucleotide sequences in the sample also encode this CDR3. This chain connects TRBV5-1 to TRBJ2-7; 9 bases align to TRBD1. Germline V gene data show CDR1 as SGHRS and CDR2 as YFSETQ. The length of the CDR3 is 13 residues. In DNA, the CDR3 is TGCGCCAGCAGCTTGGGACAGGGGGATGAGCAGTACTTT. As protein: CASSLGQGDEQYF.

V and J are TRBV9 and TRBJ2-2; 14 nucleotides line up with TRBD2. The CDR3 contains 17 residues. Germline-derived CDR1 and CDR2 are SGDLS and YYNGEE. The V gene end was trimmed by 4 bases and the J gene end by 4 bases; junction bases not matched to a gene: 6. The CDR3 bases are TGTGCCAGCAGCCTTCGACTAGCGGGAGGGCGCACCGGGGAGCTGTTTTTT. Residues: CASSLRLAGGRTGELFF.

The V and J genes are TRBV4-1 and TRBJ2-5; D unclear. The J call is in doubt because the DNA end fits TRBJ2-7 better. The CDR3 contains 13 residues. Germline CDR1 MGHRA, CDR2 YSYEKL. Here the CDR3 DNA reads TGCGCCAGCAGCCAAGAAATTGAGTACGAGCAGTACTTC. This codes for CASSQEIEYEQYF.

V usage is TRBV18 and J usage is TRBJ2-1; the D gene is possibly TRBD1 (5 bases). The CDR3 covers 15 residues. V shed 5 bases and J shed 3 bases, with 14 bases lying between them. CDR1 and CDR2 (germline): KGHSH, LQKENI. CDR3 coding DNA: TGTGCCAGCTCAACCCAGGGATCCCACTACAATGAGCAGTTCTTC. This gives the protein CASSTQGSHYNEQFF.

The chain combines TRBV15 with TRBJ1-5; the D gene is possibly TRBD1 (5 bases). The V end was cut by 3 bases, the J end by 4 bases, with 7 bases between. From germline, CDR1 is LNHNV and CDR2 YYDKDF (reference sequence). The CDR3 extends over 13 amino acids. The CDR3 protein is CATSRGGNQPQHF. CDR3 sequence (DNA): TGTGCCACCAGCAGGGGGGGGAATCAGCCCCAGCATTTT. The variable domain in full, with the rest retrieved from reference TRBV15 and TRBJ1-5, is DAMVIQNPRYQVTQFGKPVTLSCSQTLNHNVMYWYQQKSSQAPKLLFHYYDKDFNNEADTPDNFQSRRPNTSFCFLDIRSPGLGDTAMYLCATSRGGNQPQHFGDGTRLSIL.

The rearrangement links TRBV5-1 to TRBJ2-5; 7 bases fit TRBD2. Losses at the gene ends were 3 bases for V and 4 bases for J; bases not matched to a gene: 18. Germline CDR1 and CDR2: SGHRS and YFSETQ. The length of the CDR3 is 18 residues. The CDR3 DNA sequence: TGCGCCAGCAGCTCCCGAGTCCGGCGGGGGACTATCCTAGAGACCCAGTACTTC. Translation: CASSSRVRRGTILETQYF.

In this sample, this clone turned up once. CDR3 loop: CASSSISNTGELFF. Written as DNA, the CDR3 is TGTGCCAGCAGCTCAATCAGTAACACCGGGGAGCTGTTTTTT. The chain combines TRBV7-8 with TRBJ2-2; D is unclear. Germline CDR1 and CDR2: SGHVS and FQNEAQ. Trimming took 4 bases from V and 2 from J, leaving 8 bases between them. The length of the CDR3 is 14 residues. Combining the CDR3 with reference TRBV7-8 and TRBJ2-2 gives the whole variable domain GAGVSQSPRYKVAKRGQDVALRCDPISGHVSLFWYQQALGQGPEFLTYFQNEAQLDKSGLPSDRFFAERPEGSVSTLKIQRTQQEDSAVYLCASSSISNTGELFFGEGSRLTVL.

The chain employs TRBV5-1 and TRBJ2-7; possibly TRBD1 for D (5 bases). V dropped 3 bases and J dropped 3 bases, with 13 bases sitting between them. The CDR3 totals 14 residues. Per the germline V gene, CDR1 is SGHRS and CDR2 is YFSETQ. The CDR3 sequence is CASSWGIPDYEQYF. The CDR3 coding sequence is TGCGCCAGCAGCTGGGGCATTCCCGACTACGAGCAGTACTTC.

This clone has only a few counts. The chain combines TRBV18 with TRBJ2-4; possibly TRBD2 for D (5 bases). There are 11 residues in the CDR3. Looked up from germline, CDR1 is KGHSH and CDR2 is LQKENI. V was shortened by 5 bases and J by 12 bases, with 11 bases between the two germline ends. CDR3 sequence reads: CASSEGMSQYF. In DNA form, the CDR3 reads TGTGCCAGCTCAGAGGGAATGAGTCAGTACTTC. Full variable domain (missing parts from reference TRBV18 and TRBJ2-4): NAGVMQNPRHLVRRRGQEARLRCSPMKGHSHVYWYRQLPEEGLKFMVYLQKENIIDESGMPKERFSAEFPKEGPSILRIQQVVRGDSAAYFCASSEGMSQYFGAGTRLSVL.